The 18 T cell receptor beta chains reported below all come from one sample, sequenced in a study of regulatory T cells in long-lasting Graves disease. Time point in this sample: newly diagnosed GD, antithyroid drugs for less than 3 months. PBMCs provided the RNA from which the TCR library was made. Through Arm-PCR of CDR3 regions and iRepertoire HTBI primers, TCR beta libraries were built. TCRdb used MiXCR to reprocess the multiplex PCR reads, holding one entry per CDR3 protein. Of about 220,000 distinct CDR3 sequences listed, roughly 18% were seen once; the top ten hold about 20%. The sample here was peripheral blood mononuclear cells (PBMCs), taken at new diagnosis, from a patient treated with antithyroid drugs. These receptors were obtained from a female donor with Graves disease.

This clonotype came up many times. The chain combines TRBV20-1 with TRBJ1-3, with D uncertain. Germline V gene data show CDR1 as DFQATT and CDR2 as SNEGSKA (reference sequence). CDR3 size: 18 residues. Trimming pared 0 bases from V and 9 bases from J, leaving 27 bases between. CDR3 DNA: TGCAGTGCTAGAGATATGTCTGAAGGCGGCGGCGGCAAGGCCACCATATATTTT. Amino acid sequence: CSARDMSEGGGGKATIYF.

This chain uses TRBV12-3 or TRBV12-4 with TRBJ1-1; D gene ambiguous. Trimming pared 3 bases from V and 11 bases from J, leaving 16 bases between. This CDR3 has 13 amino acids. The CDR3 sequence is CASSFTTVFDAFF. CDR3 bases: TGTGCCAGCAGTTTTACCACCGTGTTCGACGCTTTCTTT.

This clonotype was counted many times. The chain recombines TRBV11-2 with TRBJ2-1, with 9 positions matching TRBD2. Germline assignment: CDR1 SGHAT and CDR2 FQNNGV. The length of the CDR3 is 15 residues. The V and J ends lost 2 bases and 5 bases, in that order; junction bases with no gene match: 4. CDR3 sequence reads: CASSLRLAEHNEQFF. Written as DNA, the CDR3 is TGTGCCAGCAGCTTACGACTAGCGGAGCACAATGAGCAGTTCTTC.

Remarks on this clonotype: The junction differs from germline at one of its ends, possibly a read error. The chain links TRBV12-3 or TRBV12-4 to TRBJ2-1; D unclear. CDR3 length: 10 amino acids. The CDR3 spells CASSFERANF. In DNA, the CDR3 is TGTGCCAGCAGTTTTGAAAGGGCCAACTTC.

This clonotype was observed at least ten times. The rearrangement links TRBV10-1 to TRBJ2-1, with 14 nucleotides matching TRBD2. The V segment lost 7 bases and the J segment 10 bases; nucleotides outside the gene matches: 21. CDR3 length: 19 residues. Germline loops: CDR1 WNHNN, CDR2 SYGVQD (reference sequence). Here the CDR3 reads CASIHSALPGLAGVGEQFF. The CDR3 DNA is TGCGCCAGCATCCACAGCGCGTTGCCGGGACTAGCGGGAGTGGGCGAGCAGTTCTTC.

The rearrangement joins TRBV18 to TRBJ1-3; TRBD1 might be the D (6 bases). The ends were cut back, 2 bases at V and 0 bases at J, with 8 bases in the middle. The CDR3 extends over 15 amino acids. Germline assignment: CDR1 KGHSH and CDR2 LQKENI. The chain's CDR3 is CASSPDRTSGNTIYF. CDR3 coding DNA: TGTGCCAGCTCACCAGACAGGACCTCTGGAAACACCATATATTTT.

This clonotype was picked up many times. The chain has TRBV9 and TRBJ2-5, with 7 bases lining up with TRBD1. This CDR3 is built from 14 residues. Trimming took 2 bases from V and 2 from J; bases not matched to a gene: 3. CDR1 and CDR2 (germline): SGDLS, YYNGEE. CDR3 in amino acids: CASSVGRGQETQYF. CDR3 nucleotides: TGTGCCAGCAGCGTTGGCAGGGGGCAAGAGACCCAGTACTTC. Full variable domain (rest looked up from reference TRBV9 and TRBJ2-5): DSGVTQTPKHLITATGQRVTLRCSPRSGDLSVYWYQQSLDQGLQFLIQYYNGEERAKGNILERFSAQQFPDLHSELNLSSLELGDSALYFCASSVGRGQETQYFGPGTRLLVL.

The gene calls are TRBV15 and TRBJ1-4; no definite D call. V shed 0 bases and J shed 0 bases, with 5 bases lying between them. Per the germline V gene, CDR1 is LNHNV and CDR2 is YYDKDF (reference sequence). This CDR3 is built from 15 residues. The CDR3 protein is CATSRDLATNEKLFF. In DNA, the CDR3 is TGTGCCACCAGCAGAGATCTCGCAACTAATGAAAAACTGTTTTTT.

This clonotype came up many times. The chain combines TRBV12-3 or TRBV12-4 with TRBJ1-2; TRBD1 aligns across 7 bases. CDR3 length: 14 amino acids. V dropped 3 bases and J dropped 8; count of bases not matched to a gene: 9. This CDR3 reads CASSFGLQGGGYTF. CDR3 in DNA: TGTGCCAGCAGTTTCGGCCTTCAGGGGGGAGGCTACACCTTC.

This clonotype has at least ten counts. The chain uses TRBV6-2 or TRBV6-3 and TRBJ2-2, with 8 bases matching TRBD1. Trimming cost V 2 bases and J 4 bases; bases outside gene matches: 6. CDR1 is MNHEY and CDR2 is SVGEGT in the germline V gene. The CDR3 is 16 amino acids. This CDR3 reads CASSYDADRVTGELFF. CDR3 nucleotide sequence: TGTGCCAGCAGTTACGATGCGGACAGGGTCACCGGGGAGCTGTTTTTT.

This clonotype was picked up many times. The chain joins TRBV2 to TRBJ2-1; 8 bases match TRBD2. Trimming at V came to 1 base and at J to 0 bases, leaving 8 bases not matched to a gene. Germline CDR1 reads SNHLY; CDR2 reads FYNNEI. This CDR3 spans 18 amino acids. DNA for the CDR3: TGTGCCAGCAGTGAAGGGTTGGGCGGGAGGAGCTCCTACAATGAGCAGTTCTTC. It yields the protein CASSEGLGGRSSYNEQFF.

As for this clonotype: Since a far larger clone is one base different, this is likely a read error. This rearrangement joins TRBV7-8 to TRBJ2-1, with 10 bases that match TRBD1. Germline lookup yields CDR1 SGHVS and CDR2 FQNEAQ. The CDR3 runs 12 residues. The CDR3 bases are TGTACCAGCAGTGGGACAGGGGTTGGGCAGTTCTTC. Residues: CTSSGTGVGQFF.

This clonotype was recorded many times. V usage is TRBV2 and J usage is TRBJ1-5; no clear D. V was trimmed by 4 bases and J by 6 bases, leaving 10 bases between them. Germline CDR1 reads SNHLY; CDR2 reads FYNNEI. This CDR3 comprises 13 residues. CDR3 bases: TGTGCCAGCAGTGTTGGGTACCGTCAGCCCCAGCATTTT. Translated: CASSVGYRQPQHF.

This clonotype has a count of ten or more. V gene TRBV12-3 or TRBV12-4 combines with J gene TRBJ1-2, with D possibly being TRBD1 (6 bases). This CDR3 is 14 amino acids long. Trimming left V 6 bases short and J 3 bases short, with 14 bases between. The CDR3 nucleotides read TGTGCCAGCAGATCTTATGAGGGGGACTATGGCTACACCTTC. This sequence encodes CASRSYEGDYGYTF.

This clonotype has just a few counts. The V call is TRBV24-1, the J call TRBJ1-3; D unclear. CDR1 and CDR2 from the germline V gene are KGHDR and SFDVKD. The ends were cut back, 8 bases at V and 0 bases at J, with 10 bases in the middle. The CDR3 contains 14 residues. The CDR3 loop reads CATTGSISGNTIYF. As DNA, the CDR3 is TGTGCCACCACTGGGTCGATCTCTGGAAACACCATATATTTT.

On this clonotype: A much more abundant neighbour one base away suggests this may be a read error. J is TRBJ1-5 and V is TRBV16; D call uncertain. There are 14 residues in the CDR3. Germline V gives CDR1 KGHSY, CDR2 FQNENV. DNA for the CDR3: TGTGCCAGCAGCCAATCTGGCGGCAATCAGCCCCGGCATTTT. Translation gives CASSQSGGNQPRHF.

The CDR3 coding sequence is TGTGCCACCATTAACTGGGAGAACTATGGCTACACCTTC. Protein sequence: CATINWENYGYTF. The chain has TRBV12-3 or TRBV12-4 and TRBJ1-2; D is ambiguous. Trimming took off 10 bases at V and 2 bases at J, with 14 bases between the two ends. The CDR3 has 13 amino acids.

The chain recombines TRBV15 with TRBJ2-3; D not resolved. CDR1 and CDR2 from the germline V gene are LNHNV and YYDKDF (reference sequence). Trimming left V 0 bases short and J 3 bases short, with 7 bases between. The CDR3 length is 14 residues. The CDR3 is CATSRDLATDTQYF. DNA of the CDR3: TGTGCCACCAGCAGAGATTTAGCAACAGATACGCAGTATTTT.